This T cell receptor beta chain derives from a study of CXCR3-negative and CXCR3-positive naive CD8 T cells. Whole-study results and caveats: Compared with CXCR3-negative naive cells, CXCR3-positive naive cells showed more hydrophobic TRB CDR3s. Cryopreservation partially decreased CXCR3 expression, and most assays used fresh PBMCs.

With respect to this clonotype: What it recognizes is unknown.

The CDR3 contains 19 residues. Per germline, CDR1 SGDLS and CDR2 YYNGEE. TRB cDNA was prepared as libraries by UMI-labeled 5' RACE. TCRdb reprocessed the 5' RACE reads and keeps a single row for each CDR3 protein, giving no DNA. This table holds roughly 4,700 distinct CDR3 sequences. The chain carries TRBV9 and TRBJ2-6; no DNA is available, so the TRBD1 call from TCRdb remains unchecked. Sample: naive CXCR3+ CD8+ T cells from blood. As for subset: CD45RO-CCR7+CD27+CD95- naive CD8+ T cells expressing CXCR3 (TNR3+). The sequence came from a human donor in good health. Some clones in this sample may be carry-over from other donors' samples. CDR3 in amino acids: CASSVGTGYDYSGANVLTF.